These T cell receptor beta chains were read from a single sample in a study of OX40 agonist ivuxolimab in advanced cancers. Profiled with immunoSEQ multiplex PCR; TCRdb holds only in-frame clones, not every one. The sample shows over 80,000 clones, roughly 85% of them seen only once. The input for sequencing was CD4+ or CD8+ T cells sorted from blood, taken in a trial of the OX40 agonist ivuxolimab. These receptors came from an adult with an advanced solid tumor such as melanoma, head and neck, liver or kidney cancer. Both conserved end residues are part of each CDR3. A D gene is named only where the DNA matches it firmly. Size tells how often a clone was seen (once, few, many) or the class of an expanded clone, and some rows leave it out.

TRBJ2-7,NA,TRBV18,NA,CASSPPARAREQYF,TGTGCCAGCTCACCCCCGGCAAGGGCCCGCGAGCAGTACTTC
TRBJ2-3,TRBD1,TRBV5-4,few,CASSRQGATDTQYF,TGTGCCAGCAGCCGACAGGGGGCGACAGATACGCAGTATTTT
TRBJ2-1,TRBD2,TRBV7-3,NA,CASSGTGTSGDEQFF,TGTGCCAGCAGCGGGACCGGGACTAGCGGTGATGAGCAGTTCTTC
TRBJ1-2,TRBD1,TRBV2,NA,CASRATGTGVIYTF,TGTGCCAGCAGAGCAACCGGGACAGGGGTAATCTACACCTTC
TRBJ2-5,NA,TRBV4-2,NA,CASSQDKWGRETQYF,TGTGCCAGCAGCCAAGATAAGTGGGGTAGGGAGACCCAGTACTTC
TRBJ2-7,TRBD1,TRBV11-2,NA,CASSLWAGGHEQYF,TGTGCCAGCAGCTTATGGGCAGGGGGCCACGAGCAGTACTTC
TRBJ1-3,NA,TRBV5-1,once,CASTLDKSSGNTIYF,TGCGCCAGCACCCTTGACAAGAGCTCTGGAAACACCATATATTTT
TRBJ2-7,TRBD1,TRBV18,NA,CASSTGQGEAYEQYF,TGTGCCAGCTCAACGGGACAGGGGGAGGCCTACGAGCAGTACTTC
TRBJ1-2,NA,TRBV5-4,NA,CASSRMGVYGYTF,TGTGCCAGCAGCCGAATGGGTGTTTATGGCTACACCTTC
TRBJ2-1,NA,TRBV2,NA,CASKRRGDGEQFF,TGTGCCAGCAAGAGACGGGGTGATGGTGAGCAGTTCTTC
TRBJ1-1,NA,TRBV13,NA,CASSLGLGGRTEAFF,TGTGCCAGCAGCTTAGGCCTCGGGGGGAGGACTGAAGCTTTCTTT
TRBJ1-5,NA,TRBV6-1,once,CASSEFGLGPTSNQPQHF,TGTGCCAGCAGTGAATTTGGGTTAGGGCCAACTAGCAATCAGCCCCAGCATTTT
TRBJ1-4,TRBD1,TRBV5-4,NA,CASSLDGQGGEKLFF,TGTGCCAGCAGCTTGGATGGACAGGGGGGTGAAAAACTGTTTTTT
TRBJ2-7,NA,TRBV18,NA,CASSPPSLGSYEQYF,TGTGCCAGCTCACCACCGAGCCTAGGTAGCTACGAGCAGTACTTC
TRBJ2-7,NA,TRBV7-2,NA,CASSLGGANVYEQYF,TGTGCCAGCAGCTTAGGGGGGGCCAACGTTTACGAGCAGTACTTC
TRBJ2-7,NA,TRBV6-5,NA,CASSYPGTREQYF,TGTGCCAGCAGTTACCCCGGAACGAGGGAGCAGTACTTC
TRBJ1-5,NA,TRBV4-2,NA,CASSQTQGRNQPQHF,TGTGCCAGCAGCCAGACCCAGGGGCGCAATCAGCCCCAGCATTTT
TRBJ1-6,TRBD1,TRBV28,few,CASSPGDRVDSPLHF,TGTGCCAGCAGTCCTGGGGACAGGGTGGATTCACCCCTCCACTTT
TRBJ2-5,NA,TRBV4-1,NA,CASSQWQRETQYF,TGCGCCAGCAGCCAATGGCAAAGAGAGACCCAGTACTTC
TRBJ1-3,NA,TRBV5-1,NA,CASSLEGYTIYF,TGCGCCAGCAGCTTGGAGGGTTACACCATATATTTT
TRBJ2-5,NA,TRBV5-1,NA,CASSKVVTSGETQYF,TGCGCCAGCAGTAAGGTAGTCACATCCGGAGAGACCCAGTACTTC
TRBJ2-7,NA,TRBV29-1,NA,CRFVWRSSYEQYF,TGCAGGTTTGTCTGGCGGAGCTCCTACGAGCAGTACTTC
TRBJ1-4,TRBD1,TRBV7-6,NA,CASSLGGQPDEKLFF,TGTGCCAGCAGCTTAGGGGGACAGCCCGATGAAAAACTGTTTTTT
TRBJ2-1,NA,TRBV7-9,NA,CASSLGAGNEQFF,TGTGCCAGCAGCTTAGGCGCGGGAAATGAGCAGTTCTTC
TRBJ2-5,NA,TRBV5-1,once,CASSGKQKETQYF,TGCGCCAGCAGCGGGAAGCAAAAGGAGACCCAGTACTTC
TRBJ2-7,NA,TRBV7-6,NA,CASSPLVTASYEQYF,TGTGCCAGCAGCCCCCTCGTGACAGCCTCCTACGAGCAGTACTTC
TRBJ1-1,NA,TRBV30,NA,CAWNSDTEAFF,TGTGCCTGGAACTCTGACACTGAAGCTTTCTTT
TRBJ2-5,NA,TRBV7-2,NA,CASSLGVETQYF,TGTGCCAGCAGCTTAGGGGTGGAGACCCAGTACTTC
TRBJ1-5,NA,TRBV6-6,NA,CASSLPGNQPQHF,TGTGCCAGCAGCCTACCCGGCAATCAGCCCCAGCATTTT
TRBJ1-5,NA,TRBV7-2,NA,CASSLDNNQPQHF,TGTGCCAGCAGCTTAGACAACAATCAGCCCCAGCATTTT
TRBJ2-5,NA,TRBV7-2,once,CASSPRLTGGLQETQYF,TGTGCCAGCAGCCCTCGACTGACCGGGGGCCTACAAGAGACCCAGTACTTC
TRBJ2-7,NA,TRBV10-2,NA,CAIARESSYEQYF,TGCGCCATAGCCCGGGAAAGCTCCTACGAGCAGTACTTC
TRBJ1-6,TRBD1,TRBV11-1,NA,CASSPTQGASSPLHF,TGTGCCAGCAGCCCCACCCAGGGGGCAAGTTCACCCCTCCACTTT
TRBJ2-1,TRBD2,TRBV10-3,NA,CAISEHPSRGTSGGAVYNEQFF,TGTGCCATCAGTGAGCACCCAAGCCGCGGGACTAGCGGGGGGGCCGTCTACAATGAGCAGTTCTTC